This T cell receptor (beta chain) was identified during a study of OX40 agonist ivuxolimab in advanced cancers. Across the study: The drug used for patients, ivuxolimab, was an agonistic anti-OX40 (CD134) antibody. Study results and caveats: CD8+ T cells averaged more expanded clones than CD4+.

A word on this clone: Its specificity is unknown.

With 0 bases clipped from V and 8 bases from J, the junction kept 12 bases outside the gene matches. The CDR3 runs 16 residues. Germline V gene data show CDR1 as GTSNPN and CDR2 as SVGIG (reference sequence). Generated by immunoSEQ multiplex PCR, the TCRdb table keeps only in-frame clones and is missing some. Here the sample spans under 80,000 clones, 88% being singletons. Sampling times: baseline, cycle 4 day 1, cycle 7 day 1. The TCR sequence derives from an adult with an advanced solid tumor such as melanoma, head and neck, liver or kidney cancer. The input for sequencing was CD4+ or CD8+ T cells sorted from blood, taken in a trial of the OX40 agonist ivuxolimab. This rearrangement joins TRBV30 to TRBJ1-4; 7 nucleotides line up with TRBD1. The CDR3 DNA reads TGTGCCTGGAGTGTACCAGGGCGACAGGGTGACGAAAAACTGTTTTTT. Translation gives CAWSVPGRQGDEKLFF.